Each of the 5 T cell receptor beta chains below was sequenced from the same sample in a study of T cells in Graves' hyperthyroidism and ophthalmopathy. Using RNA transcripts as the source, TCR beta CDR3 regions were amplified. In the first-round RT-PCR of the TCR CDR3, the HTBI primer set was used. TCRdb passed the multiplex PCR reads through MiXCR, listing each CDR3 protein once. The table lists hundreds of thousands of distinct CDR3 sequences, about half of them singletons. The sample consisted of peripheral blood or thyroid tissue (not recorded which). These receptors were obtained from a young woman with Graves' hyperthyroidism.

V and J are TRBV29-1 and TRBJ1-1; D may be TRBD1 (6 bases). Trimming took 4 bases from V and 5 from J, leaving 23 bases between them. Looked up from germline, CDR1 is SQVTM and CDR2 is ANQGSEA. The CDR3 extends over 16 amino acids. Here the CDR3 reads CSVVTLGGGKETEAFF. CDR3 bases: TGCAGCGTTGTCACACTAGGGGGTGGGAAGGAGACTGAAGCTTTCTTT.

This clonotype turned up a few times. This chain connects TRBV24-1 to TRBJ2-2; 7 bases are a match to TRBD1. The V segment lost 3 bases and the J segment 9 bases; nucleotides outside the gene matches: 12. Germline values: CDR1 KGHDR, CDR2 SFDVKD. The length of the CDR3 is 16 residues. As DNA, the CDR3 is TGTGCCACCAGTGATCCTTTTTTAAAGGGGGCAAGGGAGCTGTTTTTT. Encoded protein: CATSDPFLKGARELFF.

This clonotype has a count of ten or more. The J gene is TRBJ1-5, the V gene TRBV12-3 or TRBV12-4, with D hard to call. The CDR3 extends over 11 amino acids. Trimming removed 5 bases from V and 9 bases from J, with 8 bases in between. The CDR3 bases are TGTGCCAGCAGTCGTACCCGGCCCCAGCATTTT. Translating gives CASSRTRPQHF.

The chain employs TRBV20-1 and TRBJ2-5; 10 bases match TRBD2. The CDR3 runs 14 residues. Unmatched junction bases numbered 6, after V lost 3 bases and J lost 5 bases. Germline values: CDR1 DFQATT, CDR2 SNEGSKA (reference sequence). The CDR3 DNA sequence: TGCAGTGCTAGTTCTAGCGGGAGTGCTGAGACCCAGTACTTC. Its translation: CSASSSGSAETQYF.

This chain uses TRBV20-1 with TRBJ1-5; 7 bases align to TRBD1. V lost 6 bases and J lost 1; bases outside the gene matches: 3. From germline, CDR1 is DFQATT and CDR2 SNEGSKA (reference sequence). This CDR3 region has 13 residues. The CDR3 sequence: CSAEQGSNQPQHF. CDR3 sequence (DNA): TGCAGTGCCGAACAGGGGAGCAATCAGCCCCAGCATTTT.